The 19 T cell receptor beta chains in this list originate from one sample, sequenced in a study of blood T cells in healthy people across ages. The second PCR ran about 7 to 12 cycles with a sample-barcoded 5' primer and J-beta primers. In TCRdb, the 5' RACE reads were re-called with MiXCR into one record per CDR3 protein. The sample holds about 770,000 distinct CDR3 sequences; around 43% are singletons and the top ten take about a fifth. The sequenced sample consisted of blood. Every receptor here comes from a man aged 60 to 69 in good health.

The chain couples TRBV12-5 to TRBJ2-7, with D unresolved. The CDR3 runs 12 residues. Germline CDR1 reads LGHNT; CDR2 reads FRNRAP. V was shortened by 5 bases and J by 1 base, with 6 bases between the two germline ends. The CDR3 DNA reads TGTGCTAGTGGTATTGTGTCCTACGAGCAGTACTTC. Residues: CASGIVSYEQYF.

The chain is built from TRBV19 and TRBJ2-1; D may be TRBD1 (6 bases). CDR1 is LNHDA and CDR2 is SQIVND in the germline V gene (reference sequence). The CDR3 totals 12 residues. V gave up 3 bases and J gave up 10 bases, with 10 bases separating them. The CDR3 nucleotides read TGTGCCAGTAGTATTACAGGGACGGAGCAGTTCTTC. Protein product: CASSITGTEQFF.

V and J are TRBV20-1 and TRBJ2-7; 7 positions match TRBD1. The CDR3 extends over 16 amino acids. In germline, CDR1 is DFQATT, CDR2 SNEGSKA (reference sequence). CDR3 DNA sequence: TGCAGCTTCAAAGAGCATTCAGGGCAGGGGGTCTACGAGCAGTACTTC. Translated: CSFKEHSGQGVYEQYF.

V is TRBV5-1 and J is TRBJ2-2; tentative D call: TRBD1 (6 bases). This CDR3 is 15 amino acids long. Trimming took 4 bases from V and 3 from J, leaving 13 bases between them. In germline, CDR1 is SGHRS, CDR2 YFSETQ. The DNA for the CDR3 is TGCGCCAGCAGCAACACAGGGACGGACACCGGGGAGCTGTTTTTT. It specifies CASSNTGTDTGELFF.

The chain combines TRBV14 with TRBJ1-4, with D possibly matching TRBD1 (6 bases). In germline, CDR1 is SGHDN, CDR2 FVKESK. V dropped 2 bases and J dropped 5 bases, with 12 bases sitting between them. The length of the CDR3 is 15 residues. The DNA for the CDR3 is TGTGCCAGCAGCCAATTTCGGACAGCGAATGAAAAACTGTTTTTT. Protein product: CASSQFRTANEKLFF. The full variable domain, completed using reference TRBV14 and TRBJ1-4, is EAGVTQFPSHSVIEKGQTVTLRCDPISGHDNLYWYRRVMGKEIKFLLHFVKESKQDESGMPNNRFLAERTGGTYSTLKVQPAELEDSGVYFCASSQFRTANEKLFFGSGTQLSVL.

V is TRBV7-9 and J is TRBJ2-7; weak D call: TRBD1 (5 bases). CDR1 SEHNR and CDR2 FQNEAQ come from the germline V gene (reference sequence). V lost 3 bases, J lost 7 bases, and 13 bases lay in between. CDR3 length: 13 amino acids. CDR3 coding DNA: TGTGCCAGCAGCTTTATAGGGGCTCAAGAGCAGTACTTC. It encodes CASSFIGAQEQYF. The full variable domain, in which reference TRBV7-9 and TRBJ2-7 provide the parts outside the CDR3, is DTGVSQNPRHKITKRGQNVTFRCDPISEHNRLYWYRQTLGQGPEFLTYFQNEAQLEKSRLLSDRFSAERPKGSFSTLEIQRTEQGDSAMYLCASSFIGAQEQYFGPGTRLTVT.

This chain joins TRBV2 and TRBJ1-2, with D hard to call. This CDR3 comprises 14 residues. V was cut by 2 bases and J by 3 bases, with 10 bases left in between. CDR1 and CDR2 (germline): SNHLY, FYNNEI. In nucleotides, the CDR3 is TGTGCCAGCAGTGAATCCGAGACTGACTATGGCTACACCTTC. Its protein product is CASSESETDYGYTF.

The chain carries TRBV27 and TRBJ2-3; D call uncertain. CDR3 length equals 16 residues. Trimming left V 5 bases short and J 0 bases short, with 15 bases between. The germline gives CDR1 MNHEY, CDR2 SMNVEV (reference sequence). The CDR3 protein is CASSPLRVASTDTQYF. DNA for the CDR3: TGTGCCAGCAGTCCTCTCAGAGTTGCTAGCACAGATACGCAGTATTTT.

This clonotype was detected a few times. This sequence joins TRBV15 and TRBJ2-3, with D tentatively TRBD2 (6 bases). V was pared by 4 bases and J by 7 bases, with 18 bases between. CDR1 is LNHNV, CDR2 YYDKDF, per germline (reference sequence). The CDR3 is 15 residues long. CDR3 amino acids: CATSTRGTRVNTQYF. The CDR3 nucleotides read TGTGCCACCAGCACCCGCGGGACGCGGGTGAATACGCAGTATTTT.

This clonotype was found a few times. The rearrangement links TRBV7-9 to TRBJ2-2; D is perhaps TRBD2 (6 bases). Germline CDR1 and CDR2: SEHNR and FQNEAQ (reference sequence). Trimming shortened V by 5 bases and J by 3 bases, and 13 bases separated the two germline ends. The CDR3 extends over 15 amino acids. CDR3 nucleotide sequence: TGTGCCAGCAGCGGCGGGACGGATTACACCGGGGAGCTGTTTTTT. Its protein product is CASSGGTDYTGELFF.

This clonotype has ten or more counts. V gene TRBV5-1 combines with J gene TRBJ1-6; no definite D call. V was clipped by 0 bases and J by 11 bases, with 9 bases between them. The germline V gene encodes CDR1 SGHRS and CDR2 YFSETQ. The CDR3 extends over 13 amino acids. This CDR3 is CASSLDGNPPLHF. The CDR3 DNA is TGCGCCAGCAGCTTGGATGGGAATCCACCCCTCCACTTT. Using reference TRBV5-1 and TRBJ1-6 for the parts outside the CDR3, the full variable domain is KAGVTQTPRYLIKTRGQQVTLSCSPISGHRSVSWYQQTPGQGLQFLFEYFSETQRNKGNFPGRFSGRQFSNSRSEMNVSTLELGDSALYLCASSLDGNPPLHFGNGTRLTVT.

This chain uses TRBV25-1 with TRBJ2-7; D is possibly TRBD2 (5 bases). The CDR3 has 14 residues. The germline V gene has CDR1 MGHDK and CDR2 SYGVNS. Between the trimmed V and J ends, which lost 3 bases and 6 bases, there was a span of 15 bases. CDR3 residues: CASSENSVTTEQYF. The CDR3 nucleotides read TGTGCCAGCAGTGAGAATAGCGTGACAACCGAGCAGTACTTC.

This chain links TRBV6-5 with TRBJ1-2; a weak D match, TRBD1 (6 bases). The V and J ends lost 8 bases and 13 bases respectively, with 20 bases between them. Germline loops: CDR1 MNHEY, CDR2 SVGAGI. CDR3 length equals 12 residues. The CDR3 nucleotides read TGTGCCAGCGGATTACAGGGTTTGGGAAGCACCTTC. Translation gives CASGLQGLGSTF.

This clonotype has only one observation. The chain carries TRBV15 and TRBJ2-7, with 12 bases fitting TRBD2. The DNA end lines up better with TRBJ2-5; the J call may be wrong. From germline, CDR1 is LNHNV and CDR2 YYDKDF (reference sequence). The CDR3 is 14 residues long. The CDR3 region is CATSGGLAGETQYF. CDR3 nucleotide sequence: TGTGCCACCAGCGGAGGACTAGCGGGGGAGACCCAGTACTTC.

The chain has TRBV11-1 and TRBJ2-4, with TRBD1 matching 7 bases. TRBJ2-7 matches the DNA end more closely, so the J call is doubtful. This CDR3 contains 14 residues. The germline V gene has CDR1 SGHAT and CDR2 FQDESV (reference sequence). CDR3 sequence (DNA): TGTGCCAGCAAGGGACAGAAACTGGTCGGCGAGCAGTACTTC. It encodes CASKGQKLVGEQYF.

The V and J genes are TRBV20-1 and TRBJ1-5, with 8 bases that match TRBD1. V gave up 5 bases and J gave up 6 bases; unmatched junction bases: 6. The CDR3 contains 13 residues. Germline CDR1 is DFQATT and CDR2 is SNEGSKA (reference sequence). CDR3 DNA: TGCAGTGCTGTCGGACAGGGAGGTCAGCCCCAGCATTTT. Its protein is CSAVGQGGQPQHF.

In this sample, this clonotype turned up a few times. V usage is TRBV6-2 or TRBV6-3 and J usage is TRBJ1-2; the D is unclear. With 6 bases removed from V and 3 bases from J, the gap between germline ends came to 5 bases. CDR1 is MNHEY and CDR2 is SVGEGT in the germline V gene. This CDR3 is built from 11 residues. The DNA for the CDR3 is TGTGCCAGCAGCCGCTACTATGGCTACACCTTC. It codes for CASSRYYGYTF.

This chain links TRBV30 with TRBJ2-2; TRBD2 matches 7 bases. Germline V CDR1 and CDR2: GTSNPN, SVGIG (reference sequence). The CDR3 has 15 residues. The junction had 8 bases not matched to a gene; V was cut back by 4 bases and J by 3 bases. The CDR3 is CAWIKRGGYTGELFF. In DNA form, the CDR3 reads TGTGCCTGGATTAAGCGGGGAGGTTACACCGGGGAGCTGTTTTTT.

The chain employs TRBV9 and TRBJ2-7; TRBD1 aligns across 9 bases. The CDR3 contains 18 residues. In germline, CDR1 is SGDLS, CDR2 YYNGEE. With 0 bases clipped from V and 3 bases from J, the junction kept 13 bases outside the gene matches. The CDR3 spells CASSVGPPGGQGVYEQYF. In DNA, the CDR3 is TGTGCCAGCAGCGTAGGCCCACCGGGGGGACAGGGAGTCTACGAGCAGTACTTC. The complete variable domain, with remaining parts taken from reference TRBV9 and TRBJ2-7, reads DSGVTQTPKHLITATGQRVTLRCSPRSGDLSVYWYQQSLDQGLQFLIQYYNGEERAKGNILERFSAQQFPDLHSELNLSSLELGDSALYFCASSVGPPGGQGVYEQYFGPGTRLTVT.